These T cell receptor beta chains were read from a single sample in a study of T cells in Graves' hyperthyroidism and ophthalmopathy. TCRdb re-derived calls from the multiplex PCR reads in MiXCR, one entry per CDR3 protein. The sample includes hundreds of thousands of distinct CDR3 sequences, 30% to 40% of them seen just once. The material sequenced was blood. These receptors were obtained from a woman between 40 and 50 years old with Graves' hyperthyroidism. Both conserved end residues are part of each CDR3. Each record gives: CDR3 DNA, CDR3 protein, J gene, D gene, V gene, clone size. The D gene is left open where the match is weak. Some rows have no size entry. The others give once, few or many, or a class for an expanded clone.

cdr3_nt: TGTGCCAGCAGCTTCGGGACCCAGCATTTT; cdr3_aa: CASSFGTQHF; j_call: TRBJ1-5; d_call: NA; v_call: TRBV7-9; clone_size: NA
cdr3_nt: TGTGCCTGGAGCGTACCGGGAGGGCCCGAGACCCAGTACTTC; cdr3_aa: CAWSVPGGPETQYF; j_call: TRBJ2-5; d_call: TRBD2; v_call: TRBV30; clone_size: NA
cdr3_nt: TGTGCCTGGGGGTGGACGGAGCCTAATGAAAAACTGTTTTTT; cdr3_aa: CAWGWTEPNEKLFF; j_call: TRBJ1-4; d_call: NA; v_call: TRBV30; clone_size: few
cdr3_nt: TGTGCCAGCAGCCCAGGGCTGGGCACTGAAGCTTTCTTT; cdr3_aa: CASSPGLGTEAFF; j_call: TRBJ1-1; d_call: NA; v_call: TRBV7-6; clone_size: many
cdr3_nt: TGTGCCAGCAGCACGACAGGACTGACTTTC; cdr3_aa: CASSTTGLTF; j_call: TRBJ2-6; d_call: NA; v_call: TRBV7-9; clone_size: NA
cdr3_nt: TGTGCCAGCAGACTCTCCCGTCGGGATTACGAGCAGTACTTC; cdr3_aa: CASRLSRRDYEQYF; j_call: TRBJ2-7; d_call: NA; v_call: TRBV25-1; clone_size: few
cdr3_nt: TGTGCCATCAGTGAGTCGGTAACGGGAGCCCCGGGCACCGGGGAGCTGTTTTTT; cdr3_aa: CAISESVTGAPGTGELFF; j_call: TRBJ2-2; d_call: NA; v_call: TRBV10-3; clone_size: few
cdr3_nt: TGTGCCAGCAGTTTATCCGGGACAGGGGAGCCGAGGGCTGAAGCTTTCTTT; cdr3_aa: CASSLSGTGEPRAEAFF; j_call: TRBJ1-1; d_call: TRBD1; v_call: TRBV7-9; clone_size: NA
cdr3_nt: TGTGCCAGCAGTTACTCGTGGAACACCGGGGAGCTGTTTTTT; cdr3_aa: CASSYSWNTGELFF; j_call: TRBJ2-2; d_call: NA; v_call: TRBV6-5; clone_size: few
cdr3_nt: TGCAGTGCCAAAGGGACAGGGGTCTACACCTTC; cdr3_aa: CSAKGTGVYTF; j_call: TRBJ1-2; d_call: TRBD1; v_call: TRBV20-1; clone_size: NA
cdr3_nt: TGTGCCACCAGCAGAGATCGGGTGGACTATGGCTACACCTTC; cdr3_aa: CATSRDRVDYGYTF; j_call: TRBJ1-2; d_call: NA; v_call: TRBV15; clone_size: many
cdr3_nt: TGTGCCAGCAGCGGACAGGGGAGGGAGACCCAGTACTTC; cdr3_aa: CASSGQGRETQYF; j_call: TRBJ2-5; d_call: TRBD1; v_call: TRBV6-1; clone_size: many
cdr3_nt: TGTGCCAGCAGCCCCACCCCCCTGAACACTGAAGCTTTCTTT; cdr3_aa: CASSPTPLNTEAFF; j_call: TRBJ1-1; d_call: NA; v_call: TRBV7-3; clone_size: once
cdr3_nt: TGTGCCATCAGTGACGAGACAGGGGGAAGCACTGAAGCTTTCTTT; cdr3_aa: CAISDETGGSTEAFF; j_call: TRBJ1-1; d_call: TRBD1; v_call: TRBV10-3; clone_size: many
cdr3_nt: TGTGCCAGCAGCGTGACTAGCGTAAAGAACGAGCAGTACTTC; cdr3_aa: CASSVTSVKNEQYF; j_call: TRBJ2-7; d_call: TRBD2; v_call: TRBV7-9; clone_size: many
cdr3_nt: TGTGCCAGCAGCTTTACGACAGTGGGGGAGACCCAGTACTTC; cdr3_aa: CASSFTTVGETQYF; j_call: TRBJ2-5; d_call: NA; v_call: TRBV10-2; clone_size: NA
cdr3_nt: TGTGCCAGCAGCGGGGGGACAGGGCCTTTTGAAAAACTGTTTTTT; cdr3_aa: CASSGGTGPFEKLFF; j_call: TRBJ1-4; d_call: TRBD1; v_call: TRBV7-2; clone_size: once
cdr3_nt: TGTGCCAGCAGAAGGGGACAGCTTGAAAAACTGTTTTTT; cdr3_aa: CASRRGQLEKLFF; j_call: TRBJ1-4; d_call: TRBD1; v_call: TRBV6-2/TRBV6-3; clone_size: few
cdr3_nt: TGTGCCAGCAGTAGACGGGGGGATAGCAATCAGCCCCAGCATTTT; cdr3_aa: CASSRRGDSNQPQHF; j_call: TRBJ1-5; d_call: NA; v_call: TRBV7-9; clone_size: many
cdr3_nt: TGTGCCAGCAGACCGAGCTCCTACAATGAGCAGTACTTC; cdr3_aa: CASRPSSYNEQYF; j_call: TRBJ2-7; d_call: NA; v_call: TRBV7-2; clone_size: NA
cdr3_nt: TGTGCCAGCAGCCGTCGGATGGGACTAGCGGGGGCCGACTCCTACGAGCAGTACTTC; cdr3_aa: CASSRRMGLAGADSYEQYF; j_call: TRBJ2-7; d_call: TRBD2; v_call: TRBV6-1; clone_size: NA
cdr3_nt: TGTGCCAGTAGTACGGTGGCGGGGGGATGGAGCTCCTACGAGCAGTACTTC; cdr3_aa: CASSTVAGGWSSYEQYF; j_call: TRBJ2-7; d_call: TRBD2; v_call: TRBV19; clone_size: NA
cdr3_nt: TGTGCCAGCAGTTACCCGGGACAGCTCTCCGGGGAGCAGTACTTC; cdr3_aa: CASSYPGQLSGEQYF; j_call: TRBJ2-7; d_call: TRBD1; v_call: TRBV6-5; clone_size: few